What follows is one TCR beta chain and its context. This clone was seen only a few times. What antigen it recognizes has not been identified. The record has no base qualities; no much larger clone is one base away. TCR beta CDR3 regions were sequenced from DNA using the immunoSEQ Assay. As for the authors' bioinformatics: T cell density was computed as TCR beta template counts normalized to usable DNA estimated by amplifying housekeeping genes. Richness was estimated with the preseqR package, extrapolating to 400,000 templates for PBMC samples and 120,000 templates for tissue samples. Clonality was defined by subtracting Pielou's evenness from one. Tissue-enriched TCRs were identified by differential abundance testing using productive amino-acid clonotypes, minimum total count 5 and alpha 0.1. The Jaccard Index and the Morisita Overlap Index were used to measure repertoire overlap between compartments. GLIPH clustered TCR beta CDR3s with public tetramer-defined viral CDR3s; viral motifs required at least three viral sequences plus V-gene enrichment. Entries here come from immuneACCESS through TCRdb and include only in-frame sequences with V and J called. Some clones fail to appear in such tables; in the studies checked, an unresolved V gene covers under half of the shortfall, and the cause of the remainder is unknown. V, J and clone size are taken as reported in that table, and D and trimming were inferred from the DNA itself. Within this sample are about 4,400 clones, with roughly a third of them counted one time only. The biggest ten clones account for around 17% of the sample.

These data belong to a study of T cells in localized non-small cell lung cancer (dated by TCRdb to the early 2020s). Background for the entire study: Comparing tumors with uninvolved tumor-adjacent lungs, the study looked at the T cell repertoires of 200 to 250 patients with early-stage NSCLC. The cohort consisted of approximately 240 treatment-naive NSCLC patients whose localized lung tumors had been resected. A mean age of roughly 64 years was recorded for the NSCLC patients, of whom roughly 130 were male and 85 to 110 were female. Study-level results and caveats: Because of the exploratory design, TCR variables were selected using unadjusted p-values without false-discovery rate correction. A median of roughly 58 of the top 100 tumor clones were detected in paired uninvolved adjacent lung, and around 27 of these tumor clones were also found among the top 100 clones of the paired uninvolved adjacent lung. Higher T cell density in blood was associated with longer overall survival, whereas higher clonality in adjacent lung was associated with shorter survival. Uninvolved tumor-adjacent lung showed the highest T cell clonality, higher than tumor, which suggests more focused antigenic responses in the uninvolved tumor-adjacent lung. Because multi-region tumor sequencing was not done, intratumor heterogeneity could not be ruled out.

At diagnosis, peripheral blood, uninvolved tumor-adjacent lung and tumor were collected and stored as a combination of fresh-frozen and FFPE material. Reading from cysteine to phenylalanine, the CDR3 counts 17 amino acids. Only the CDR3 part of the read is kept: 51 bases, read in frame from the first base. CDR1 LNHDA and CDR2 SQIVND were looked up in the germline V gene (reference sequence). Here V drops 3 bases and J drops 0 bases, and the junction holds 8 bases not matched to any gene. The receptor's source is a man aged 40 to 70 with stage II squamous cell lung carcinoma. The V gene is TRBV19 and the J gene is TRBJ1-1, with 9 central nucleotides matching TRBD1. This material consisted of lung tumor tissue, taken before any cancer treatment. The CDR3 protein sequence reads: CASSMYGTGYMNTEAFF. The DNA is TGTGCCAGTAGTATGTACGGGACAGGGTACATGAACACTGAAGCTTTCTTT.